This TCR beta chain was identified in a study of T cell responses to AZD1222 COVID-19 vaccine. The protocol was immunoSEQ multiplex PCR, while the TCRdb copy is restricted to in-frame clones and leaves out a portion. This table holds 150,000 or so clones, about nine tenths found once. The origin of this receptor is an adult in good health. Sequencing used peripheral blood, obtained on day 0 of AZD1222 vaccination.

The CDR3 protein is CASSVQGATNEKLFF. Here the CDR3 DNA reads TGCGCCAGCAGCGTCCAGGGTGCAACTAATGAAAAACTGTTTTTT. The genes are TRBV5-1 and TRBJ1-4; D may be TRBD1 (5 bases). Per germline, CDR1 SGHRS and CDR2 YFSETQ. The CDR3 has 15 amino acids. V lost 4 bases, J lost 0 bases, and 10 bases lay in between.